These 19 T cell receptor beta chains came from one sample sequenced in a study of blood T cell repertoires in COVID-19. TCRdb's table, derived via immunoSEQ multiplex PCR, lists solely in-frame clones and lacks some. This table holds under 200,000 clones, 86% found once. Material for sequencing was peripheral blood. The source of these receptors is a man in his 70s with acute or convalescent COVID-19.

This chain joins TRBV10-2 and TRBJ2-2, with 10 bases matching TRBD2. Germline loops: CDR1 WSHSY, CDR2 SAAADI. CDR3 length: 15 residues. V lost 8 bases, J lost 4 bases, and 7 bases stayed unmatched. CDR3 residues: CASLQREGSTGELFF. CDR3 DNA: TGCGCCAGCCTACAGCGGGAGGGTAGCACCGGGGAGCTGTTTTTT.

The chain combines TRBV6-5 with TRBJ2-3; 7 bases are a match to TRBD2. The V and J ends lost 6 bases and 2 bases, in that order; junction bases with no gene match: 5. CDR1 and CDR2 (germline): MNHEY, SVGAGI. This CDR3 has 14 amino acids. DNA of the CDR3: TGTGCCAGCAGCGCAGCGGGAACCACAGATACGCAGTATTTT. It is translated as CASSAAGTTDTQYF.

The chain joins TRBV7-3 to TRBJ2-2; no clear D. Germline loops: CDR1 SGHTA, CDR2 FQGTGA. This CDR3 comprises 12 residues. V was trimmed by 5 bases and J by 8 bases, leaving 9 bases between them. The CDR3 spells CASSGPLGELFF. The CDR3, as DNA: TGTGCCAGCAGCGGCCCCCTGGGGGAGCTGTTTTTT.

This clone occurred once. The V and J genes are TRBV5-1 and TRBJ2-5; TRBD2 might be the D (6 bases). The CDR3 runs 14 residues. Trimming stripped 4 bases from V and 0 bases from J, with 10 bases between. CDR1 SGHRS and CDR2 YFSETQ come from the germline V gene. CDR3 in DNA: TGCGCCAGCAGCCGCCAGCGGGACCAAGAGACCCAGTACTTC. Residues: CASSRQRDQETQYF.

CDR3 sequence reads: CASTDRKGSDTQYF. The CDR3 DNA reads as TGTGCCAGCACCGATCGGAAGGGGTCAGATACGCAGTATTTT. This chain connects TRBV7-3 to TRBJ2-3, with a weak D call TRBD1 (5 bases). This CDR3 contains 14 residues. The germline V and J ends were trimmed by 7 bases and 4 bases, with 15 bases remaining between them. CDR1 and CDR2 from the germline V gene are SGHTA and FQGTGA.

V and J are TRBV4-2 and TRBJ2-2; no firm D call. The CDR3 is made up of 14 amino acids. V was cut by 0 bases and J by 5 bases, with 7 bases left in between. Looked up from germline, CDR1 is LGHNA and CDR2 is YNFKEQ. The CDR3 coding sequence is TGTGCCAGCAGCCAAGATACGGAGACCGGGGAGCTGTTTTTT. Translation gives CASSQDTETGELFF.

The CDR3 region has the DNA TGTGCCACCAGCCCAAGGACAGGGGGTGGCTACACCTTC. It is translated as CATSPRTGGGYTF. The chain is built from TRBV15 and TRBJ1-2; TRBD1 matches 10 bases. V lost 5 bases and J lost 7; bases outside the gene matches: 4. The germline gives CDR1 LNHNV, CDR2 YYDKDF (reference sequence). This CDR3 has 13 amino acids.

This clone has only one observation. V and J are TRBV19 and TRBJ1-6, with unresolved D. The CDR3 is made up of 15 amino acids. V was clipped by 6 bases and J by 3 bases, with 12 bases between them. The germline gives CDR1 LNHDA, CDR2 SQIVND (reference sequence). The CDR3 loop reads CASSPVPIYNSPLHF. The CDR3 nucleotides are TGTGCCAGTAGCCCGGTCCCCATCTATAATTCACCCCTCCACTTT.

The chain carries TRBV15 and TRBJ2-1; 7 bases line up with TRBD1. Germline V CDR1 and CDR2: LNHNV, YYDKDF (reference sequence). The V gene end was trimmed by 1 base and the J gene end by 5 bases; junction bases not matched to a gene: 5. The CDR3 has 15 amino acids. The CDR3 DNA follows: TGTGCCACCAGCAGAGCGCCAGGGGGAGACAATGAGCAGTTCTTC. Its protein product is CATSRAPGGDNEQFF.

The chain combines TRBV9 with TRBJ2-2, with 12 bases aligning to TRBD2. Trimming cost V 4 bases and J 8 bases; bases outside gene matches: 6. CDR1 is SGDLS and CDR2 is YYNGEE in the germline V gene. The length of the CDR3 is 15 residues. This CDR3 is CASSPRLAGVGELFF. CDR3 sequence (DNA): TGTGCCAGCAGCCCAAGACTAGCGGGAGTTGGGGAGCTGTTTTTT.

The chain couples TRBV11-2 to TRBJ2-1, with 9 nucleotides matching TRBD2. The CDR3 covers 16 residues. Germline loops: CDR1 SGHAT, CDR2 FQNNGV. Unmatched junction bases numbered 9, after V lost 4 bases and J lost 5 bases. The CDR3 region is CASSYPGLAAHNEQFF. CDR3 DNA: TGTGCCAGCAGCTACCCGGGACTAGCAGCCCACAATGAGCAGTTCTTC.

V is TRBV12-5 and J is TRBJ2-3, with D perhaps matching TRBD1 (6 bases). Germline-derived CDR1 and CDR2 are LGHNT and FRNRAP. The CDR3 has 17 residues. Trimming pared 4 bases from V and 3 bases from J, leaving 20 bases between. CDR3 protein: CASGSQPPWTVTDTQYF. As DNA, the CDR3 is TGTGCTAGTGGTTCGCAACCACCATGGACAGTAACAGATACGCAGTATTTT.

The chain uses TRBV9 and TRBJ1-2; 7 bases agree with TRBD1. The length of the CDR3 is 14 residues. Germline V CDR1 and CDR2: SGDLS, YYNGEE. Trimming took 7 bases from V and 5 from J; bases not matched to a gene: 11. CDR3 in amino acids: CASGIGGAGYGYTF. DNA for the CDR3: TGTGCCAGCGGAATAGGGGGCGCTGGGTATGGCTACACCTTC.

The chain has TRBV29-1 and TRBJ1-2, with 8 bases identical to TRBD1. Germline loops: CDR1 SQVTM, CDR2 ANQGSEA. This CDR3 spans 12 amino acids. V lost 5 bases to trimming and J lost 7 bases; unmatched junction nucleotides: 6. CDR3 loop: CSVSGGAGGYTF. DNA of the CDR3: TGCAGCGTTTCAGGGGGCGCGGGTGGCTACACCTTC.

The chain employs TRBV27 and TRBJ1-1, with 10 bases that match TRBD1. Trimming cost V 6 bases and J 4 bases; bases outside gene matches: 8. There are 15 residues in the CDR3. Germline loops: CDR1 MNHEY, CDR2 SMNVEV (reference sequence). The CDR3 bases are TGTGCCAGCAGAGGTCACGGACAGGGGGTCACTGAAGCTTTCTTT. This codes for CASRGHGQGVTEAFF.

The chain employs TRBV28 and TRBJ1-2; 8 bases are shared with TRBD1. The germline CDR1 and CDR2 sequences are MDHEN and SYDVKM. Unmatched junction bases numbered 8, after V lost 5 bases and J lost 6 bases. The CDR3 totals 14 residues. CDR3: CASSLTGAVDGYTF. The CDR3 bases are TGTGCCAGCAGTCTGACAGGGGCAGTCGATGGCTACACCTTC.

This clone was counted between two and nine times. The chain recombines TRBV12-3 or TRBV12-4 with TRBJ1-2; D remains unclear. Trimming cost V 3 bases and J 7 bases, with 9 bases left between them. The CDR3 has 12 residues. The CDR3 reads CASSLRDRGYTF. DNA of the CDR3: TGTGCCAGCAGTTTGCGGGATCGTGGCTACACCTTC.

The chain has TRBV7-3 and TRBJ2-7; TRBD1 is a possible D gene (8 bases). CDR1 is SGHTA and CDR2 is FQGTGA in the germline V gene. The CDR3 spans 13 residues. Trimming shortened V by 4 bases and J by 6 bases, and 13 bases separated the two germline ends. The CDR3 DNA sequence: TGTGCCAGCAGCTCCTACAGGGGGGGCGAGCAGTACTTC. It yields the protein CASSSYRGGEQYF.

The chain couples TRBV9 to TRBJ1-4, with D possibly being TRBD1 (6 bases). CDR1 SGDLS and CDR2 YYNGEE come from the germline V gene. This CDR3 comprises 17 residues. V lost 0 bases to trimming and J lost 7 bases, with 19 bases between them. The CDR3 region is CASSVDPFGGQGEKLFF. The CDR3, as DNA: TGTGCCAGCAGCGTAGACCCCTTCGGGGGGCAGGGTGAAAAACTGTTTTTT.